A single sample gave rise to the 29 T cell receptor beta chains below, sequenced in a study of OX40 agonist ivuxolimab in advanced cancers. Library construction relied on the immunoSEQ multiplex PCR assay. TCRdb's version of the immuneACCESS table is confined to in-frame rearrangements and falls short of the full clone set. An unresolved V gene accounts for under half of the shortfall where checked; the remainder is of unknown origin. The sample profile shows about 73,000 clones; just under 90% of them were found once. The ten biggest clones cover 0.4% to 0.65% of the sample. The sample was CD4+ or CD8+ T cells sorted from blood, taken in a trial of the OX40 agonist ivuxolimab. The receptors derive from an adult with an advanced solid tumor such as melanoma, head and neck, liver or kidney cancer.

The rearrangement uses TRBV5-1 and TRBJ1-2, with D unresolved. There are 13 residues in the CDR3. V dropped 4 bases and J dropped 3 bases, with 10 bases sitting between them. CDR1 is SGHRS, CDR2 YFSETQ, per germline. The CDR3 sequence: CASSPDGYYGYTF. In DNA, the CDR3 is TGCGCCAGCAGCCCGGACGGATACTATGGCTACACCTTC.

This rearrangement joins TRBV6-6 to TRBJ1-3, with 7 bases identical to TRBD1. The CDR3 has 14 residues. Per the germline V gene, CDR1 is MNHNY and CDR2 is SVGAGI (reference sequence). J gave up 9 bases and V 6 bases, and 11 bases lay outside the gene matches. The CDR3 sequence is CASSQPLQGSTIYF. The CDR3 DNA sequence: TGTGCCAGCAGCCAACCCTTACAGGGGAGCACCATATATTTT.

The rearrangement uses TRBV18 and TRBJ2-2; either TRBD1 or TRBD2 may supply D (5 bases each). V lost 2 bases to trimming and J lost 4 bases, with 8 bases between them. Germline-derived CDR1 and CDR2 are KGHSH and LQKENI. This CDR3 is 14 amino acids long. CDR3 protein: CASSPVRGTGELFF. Written as DNA, the CDR3 is TGTGCCAGCTCACCAGTGAGGGGCACCGGGGAGCTGTTTTTT. The full variable domain, rest sourced from reference TRBV18 and TRBJ2-2, is NAGVMQNPRHLVRRRGQEARLRCSPMKGHSHVYWYRQLPEEGLKFMVYLQKENIIDESGMPKERFSAEFPKEGPSILRIQQVVRGDSAAYFCASSPVRGTGELFFGEGSRLTVL.

The J gene is TRBJ2-7, the V gene TRBV27, with 12 positions matching TRBD1. Germline CDR1 reads MNHEY; CDR2 reads SMNVEV (reference sequence). Trimming removed 3 bases from V and 4 bases from J; junction bases left unmatched: 7. The CDR3 is 16 amino acids. CDR3 sequence reads: CASSFSWDRGRYEQYF. CDR3 sequence (DNA): TGTGCCAGCAGTTTTTCATGGGACAGGGGGCGATACGAGCAGTACTTC.

J is TRBJ2-7 and V is TRBV6-6; D unresolved. The CDR3 runs to 13 residues. V dropped 4 bases and J dropped 3 bases, with 10 bases sitting between them. Per germline, CDR1 MNHNY and CDR2 SVGAGI (reference sequence). CDR3 nucleotide sequence: TGTGCCAGCAGTTTAATGGACCTCTACGAGCAGTACTTC. As protein: CASSLMDLYEQYF.

The genes are TRBV4-2 and TRBJ1-5; D is possibly TRBD1 (5 bases). Germline loops: CDR1 LGHNA, CDR2 YNFKEQ. The CDR3 sequence is 12 residues long. V was trimmed by 3 bases and J by 11 bases, leaving 11 bases between them. The CDR3: CASSQGLGAQHF. The CDR3, as DNA: TGTGCCAGCAGCCAGGGTCTAGGGGCCCAGCATTTT.

The chain has TRBV6-5 and TRBJ1-2; unclear D gene. Trimming left V 2 bases short and J 4 bases short, with 11 bases between. CDR1 is MNHEY and CDR2 is SVGAGI in the germline V gene. The CDR3 has 14 amino acids. CDR3 protein: CASSYRKGPYGYTF. DNA for the CDR3: TGTGCCAGCAGTTACCGGAAGGGCCCCTATGGCTACACCTTC.

This clone was observed a handful of times. The chain recombines TRBV5-1 with TRBJ2-2; 7 bases match TRBD2. The CDR3 covers 14 residues. With V trimmed by 2 bases and J by 2 bases, 0 bases remained unmatched. The germline gives CDR1 SGHRS, CDR2 YFSETQ. As DNA, the CDR3 is TGCGCCAGCAGCTTAGCGGGAAACACCGGGGAGCTGTTTTTT. Its translation is CASSLAGNTGELFF.

V usage is TRBV6-1 and J usage is TRBJ2-7; 9 positions match TRBD1. The germline V gene encodes CDR1 MNHNS and CDR2 SASEGT. After removal of 6 bases from V and 7 bases from J, the junction contained 13 bases not matched to a gene. The CDR3 sequence is 15 residues long. The CDR3 nucleotides read TGTGCCAGCAGAAAACCGGGACAGGGCCGTGGGGAGCAGTACTTC. Protein sequence: CASRKPGQGRGEQYF.

The chain uses TRBV5-1 and TRBJ1-1; D gene unclear. Germline V gives CDR1 SGHRS, CDR2 YFSETQ. The CDR3 has 14 residues. Trimming shortened V by 5 bases and J by 0 bases, and 11 bases separated the two germline ends. CDR3 amino acids: CASRVGRLNTEAFF. The CDR3 DNA follows: TGCGCCAGCAGGGTCGGGCGGCTGAACACTGAAGCTTTCTTT.

The chain combines TRBV28 with TRBJ1-2, with no clear D. Per the germline V gene, CDR1 is MDHEN and CDR2 is SYDVKM. The V and J ends lost 5 bases and 2 bases respectively, with 6 bases between them. There are 12 residues in the CDR3. CDR3 region: CASSGPNYGYTF. DNA of the CDR3: TGTGCCAGCAGTGGTCCGAACTATGGCTACACCTTC.

The chain uses TRBV18 and TRBJ1-2, with TRBD1 identical over 9 bases. Germline values: CDR1 KGHSH, CDR2 LQKENI. This CDR3 has 14 residues. Unmatched junction bases numbered 2, after V lost 4 bases and J lost 2 bases. CDR3 coding DNA: TGTGCCAGCTCACGACAGGGGGTAAACTATGGCTACACCTTC. This sequence encodes CASSRQGVNYGYTF.

J is TRBJ2-1 and V is TRBV9, with TRBD2 identical over 12 bases. The CDR3 loop spans 16 amino acids. With 4 bases clipped from V and 7 bases from J, the junction kept 9 bases outside the gene matches. CDR1 is SGDLS and CDR2 is YYNGEE in the germline V gene. The CDR3 reads CASSPRLAGGRNEQFF. Written as DNA, the CDR3 is TGTGCCAGCAGCCCACGGCTAGCGGGAGGGAGGAATGAGCAGTTCTTC.

The chain combines TRBV11-3 with TRBJ2-1; D unresolved. CDR1 SGHNT and CDR2 YENEEA come from the germline V gene. The CDR3 sequence is 11 residues long. The V and J ends lost 5 bases and 4 bases respectively, with 3 bases between them. In nucleotides, the CDR3 is TGTGCCAGCAGCCGTTACAATGAGCAGTTCTTC. Amino acids: CASSRYNEQFF.

The chain recombines TRBV5-4 with TRBJ1-4; the D gene is possibly TRBD1 (5 bases). The CDR3 loop spans 15 amino acids. Trimming shortened V by 3 bases and J by 6 bases, and 15 bases separated the two germline ends. Germline V lookup: CDR1 SGHNT, CDR2 YYREEE (reference sequence). The CDR3 is CASSSDREPYEKLFF. CDR3 nucleotide sequence: TGTGCCAGCAGCTCCGACAGAGAGCCTTATGAAAAACTGTTTTTT.

This clone showed up just a few times. The V gene is TRBV30, the J gene TRBJ1-1; D not certain. V was cut by 0 bases and J by 0 bases, with 11 bases left in between. The CDR3 loop spans 15 amino acids. Germline-derived CDR1 and CDR2 are GTSNPN and SVGIG (reference sequence). The CDR3 region is CAWSVLAAMNTEAFF. The CDR3, as DNA: TGTGCCTGGAGTGTACTGGCAGCCATGAACACTGAAGCTTTCTTT.

Written as DNA, the CDR3 is TGTGCCAGCAGCTTAGCTAGCGGGTCCTTCTACGAGCAGTACTTC. As protein: CASSLASGSFYEQYF. The chain carries TRBV7-8 and TRBJ2-7; 7 bases line up with TRBD2. With 0 bases clipped from V and 3 bases from J, the junction kept 5 bases outside the gene matches. The CDR3 spans 15 residues. Germline-derived CDR1 and CDR2 are SGHVS and FQNEAQ.

V is TRBV7-3 and J is TRBJ2-1, with D unclear. V was cut by 0 bases and J by 8 bases, with 8 bases left in between. The CDR3 loop spans 13 amino acids. Germline CDR1 and CDR2: SGHTA and FQGTGA. CDR3 coding DNA: TGTGCCAGCAGCTTAACGTTTGCGGATGAGCAGTTCTTC. As protein: CASSLTFADEQFF. Based on the CDR3 plus reference TRBV7-3 and TRBJ2-1, the full variable domain is GAGVSQTPSNKVTEKGKYVELRCDPISGHTALYWYRQSLGQGPEFLIYFQGTGAADDSGLPNDRFFAVRPEGSVSTLKIQRTERGDSAVYLCASSLTFADEQFFGPGTRLTVL.

The chain has TRBV6-5 and TRBJ2-7; D gene unclear. The length of the CDR3 is 15 residues. Trimming cost V 2 bases and J 1 base, with 12 bases left between them. In germline, CDR1 is MNHEY, CDR2 SVGAGI. Here the CDR3 reads CASSYRPAYSYEQYF. CDR3 in DNA: TGTGCCAGCAGTTACCGACCAGCTTATTCCTACGAGCAGTACTTC.

The J gene is TRBJ1-1, the V gene TRBV30; D not certain. CDR3 length: 13 residues. The V end was cut by 3 bases, the J end by 5 bases, with 13 bases between. From germline, CDR1 is GTSNPN and CDR2 SVGIG (reference sequence). The CDR3 reads CAWSTKTYTEAFF. The DNA for the CDR3 is TGTGCCTGGAGCACCAAGACGTATACTGAAGCTTTCTTT.

The count of this clone is one. The chain recombines TRBV5-1 with TRBJ1-3; D remains ambiguous. Per the germline V gene, CDR1 is SGHRS and CDR2 is YFSETQ. Trimming removed 3 bases from V and 6 bases from J, with 10 bases in between. CDR3 length: 13 residues. Here the CDR3 reads CASSWGGLNTIYF. The CDR3 nucleotides read TGCGCCAGCAGCTGGGGTGGCCTAAACACCATATATTTT. The whole variable domain, remainder taken from reference TRBV5-1 and TRBJ1-3, is KAGVTQTPRYLIKTRGQQVTLSCSPISGHRSVSWYQQTPGQGLQFLFEYFSETQRNKGNFPGRFSGRQFSNSRSEMNVSTLELGDSALYLCASSWGGLNTIYFGEGSWLTVV.

The chain links TRBV5-1 to TRBJ1-1; D may be TRBD1 (5 bases). Trimming cost V 7 bases and J 3 bases, with 16 bases left between them. The CDR3 contains 14 residues. CDR1 and CDR2 (germline): SGHRS, YFSETQ. CDR3 sequence (DNA): TGCGCCAGCGTCGCCGGGGCCCGGGACACTGAAGCTTTCTTT. Amino acid sequence: CASVAGARDTEAFF.

CDR3 DNA sequence: TGTGCCAGCAGCTCCCTCATCGCCGGGACTAGCGGCGAGCAGTACTTC. This codes for CASSSLIAGTSGEQYF. J is TRBJ2-7 and V is TRBV11-3; 11 positions match TRBD2. After removal of 4 bases from V and 6 bases from J, the junction contained 11 bases not matched to a gene. This CDR3 is 16 amino acids long. Germline V gene sequence: CDR1 SGHNT, CDR2 YENEEA.

The rearrangement joins TRBV30 to TRBJ2-3; D is tentatively TRBD1 or TRBD2 (6 bases each). V lost 5 bases and J lost 0, with 9 bases in between. Germline V gene data show CDR1 as GTSNPN and CDR2 as SVGIG (reference sequence). The CDR3 extends over 13 amino acids. This CDR3 is CAWRGLSTDTQYF. CDR3 in DNA: TGTGCCTGGCGGGGGCTTAGCACAGATACGCAGTATTTT.

The chain carries TRBV10-3 and TRBJ1-2; no clear D gene. V lost 4 bases, J lost 8 bases, and 14 bases lay in between. Germline CDR1 ENHRY, CDR2 SYGVKD. The CDR3 is made up of 13 amino acids. The CDR3 protein is CAISVGRSEGYTF. The CDR3 DNA sequence: TGTGCCATCAGTGTGGGGAGGTCGGAGGGCTACACCTTC.

This chain joins TRBV6-5 and TRBJ2-7, with TRBD2 matching over 11 bases. Germline V gene sequence: CDR1 MNHEY, CDR2 SVGAGI. Trimming removed 6 bases from V and 4 bases from J; junction bases left unmatched: 8. The CDR3 spans 15 residues. Here the CDR3 DNA reads TGTGCCAGCAGACGACAGACTAGCGGGATATACGAGCAGTACTTC. Its protein is CASRRQTSGIYEQYF.

The chain joins TRBV2 to TRBJ2-7, with TRBD1 identical over 8 bases. CDR1 and CDR2 from the germline V gene are SNHLY and FYNNEI. The CDR3 runs to 13 residues. The J segment lost 6 bases and the V segment lost 8 bases, leaving 9 bases of the junction unmatched. The CDR3 spells CASGGAGGSEQYF. The DNA for the CDR3 is TGTGCCAGCGGAGGGGCAGGGGGCTCCGAGCAGTACTTC.

The chain couples TRBV11-2 to TRBJ1-1; 7 bases agree with TRBD1. The J segment lost 0 bases and the V segment lost 5 bases, leaving 3 bases of the junction unmatched. The CDR3 runs to 14 residues. The germline CDR1 and CDR2 sequences are SGHAT and FQNNGV. CDR3 residues: CASSRDRVNTEAFF. The CDR3 DNA reads as TGTGCCAGCAGCCGGGACAGAGTGAACACTGAAGCTTTCTTT.

The chain uses TRBV6-5 and TRBJ2-5, with D hard to call. Trimming shortened V by 7 bases and J by 2 bases, and 11 bases separated the two germline ends. Looked up from germline, CDR1 is MNHEY and CDR2 is SVGAGI. This CDR3 comprises 13 residues. CDR3 sequence reads: CASKPFMQETQYF. The CDR3, as DNA: TGTGCCAGCAAACCATTCATGCAAGAGACCCAGTACTTC.